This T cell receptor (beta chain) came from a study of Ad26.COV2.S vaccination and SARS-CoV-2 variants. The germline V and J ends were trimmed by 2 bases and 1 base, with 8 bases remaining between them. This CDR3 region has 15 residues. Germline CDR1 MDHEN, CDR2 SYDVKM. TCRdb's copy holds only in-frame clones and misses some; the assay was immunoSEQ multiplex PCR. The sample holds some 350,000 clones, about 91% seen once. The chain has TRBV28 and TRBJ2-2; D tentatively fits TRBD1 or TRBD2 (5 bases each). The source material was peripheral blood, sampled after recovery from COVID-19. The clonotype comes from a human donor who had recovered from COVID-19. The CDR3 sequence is CASSLGGLNTGELFF. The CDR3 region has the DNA TGTGCCAGCAGTTTAGGGGGATTGAACACCGGGGAGCTGTTTTTT.